This T cell receptor beta chain was sequenced in a study of patients and donors after allogeneic stem cell transplantation. TCRdb itself ran the RT-PCR reads through MiXCR, one entry per CDR3 protein. The sample yields over 200,000 distinct CDR3 sequences, around two fifths seen once. There are a few counts of this clonotype. V dropped 7 bases and J dropped 3 bases, with 19 bases sitting between them. The germline CDR1 and CDR2 sequences are MDHEN and SYDVKM. The CDR3 length is 15 residues. Sequenced sample: blood, either unsorted or a sorted T cell fraction (not recorded which). The chain links TRBV28 to TRBJ2-7; D is tentatively TRBD1 or TRBD2 (5 bases each). This TCR came from a human donor who was either an allogeneic HSCT recipient or a stem cell or donor lymphocyte infusion donor (not recorded which). It is not recorded whose cells these are; they may come from a transplant donor. The CDR3 region is CASKLPGAGGYEQYF. The CDR3 nucleotides are TGTGCCAGCAAACTCCCCGGGGCTGGAGGCTACGAGCAGTACTTC.